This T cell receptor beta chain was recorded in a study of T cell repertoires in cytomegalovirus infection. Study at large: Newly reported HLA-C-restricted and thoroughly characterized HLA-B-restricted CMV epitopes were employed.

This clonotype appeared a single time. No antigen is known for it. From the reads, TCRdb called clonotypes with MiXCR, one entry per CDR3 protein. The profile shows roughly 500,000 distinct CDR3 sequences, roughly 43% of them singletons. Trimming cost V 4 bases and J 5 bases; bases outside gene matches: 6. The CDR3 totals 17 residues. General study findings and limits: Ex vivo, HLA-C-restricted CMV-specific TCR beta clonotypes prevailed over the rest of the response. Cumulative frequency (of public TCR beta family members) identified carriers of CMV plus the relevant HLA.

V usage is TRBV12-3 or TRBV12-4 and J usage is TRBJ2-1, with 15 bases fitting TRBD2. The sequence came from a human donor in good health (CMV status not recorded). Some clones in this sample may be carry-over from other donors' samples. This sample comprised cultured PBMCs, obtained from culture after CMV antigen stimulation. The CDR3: CASSSPGTSGGNNEQFF. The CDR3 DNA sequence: TGTGCCAGCAGTTCCCCTGGGACTAGCGGGGGGAACAATGAGCAGTTCTTC.